The 13 T cell receptor beta chains below all came from one sample that was sequenced in a study of T-cell reconstitution after alpha-beta-depleted transplantation in children. Using unique molecular identifiers, the investigators prepared the TCRbeta library. MiXCR, run by TCRdb on the PCR reads, gives a single entry per CDR3 protein. The sample has approximately 210,000 distinct CDR3 sequences, 17% seen once. The sequenced sample was PBMCs, mostly from graft donor cells, obtained 360 days after TCRalphabeta/CD19-depleted stem cell transplant. Receptors originate from a male patient aged 2 to 9 who had a stem cell transplant for acute lymphoblastic leukemia, so the T cells may come from the graft donor.

V usage is TRBV20-1 and J usage is TRBJ1-3, with D maybe TRBD1 (6 bases). CDR1 DFQATT and CDR2 SNEGSKA come from the germline V gene (reference sequence). CDR3 length: 14 residues. The ends were cut back, 4 bases at V and 5 bases at J, with 15 bases in the middle. The CDR3 region is CSATLRGARNTIYF. The CDR3 region has the DNA TGCAGTGCTACCCTCCGGGGGGCACGAAACACCATATATTTT.

The table lists this clonotype with a few counts. The chain has TRBV15 and TRBJ1-5; D perhaps matches TRBD1 (5 bases). The CDR3 has 17 residues. Trimming left V 0 bases short and J 4 bases short, with 16 bases between. Looked up from germline, CDR1 is LNHNV and CDR2 is YYDKDF (reference sequence). For the CDR3, the DNA is TGTGCCACCAGCAGAGATATAAACCGGGACGTAAATCAGCCCCAGCATTTT. Its translation: CATSRDINRDVNQPQHF.

In this sample, this clonotype turned up a few times. The chain employs TRBV11-2 and TRBJ1-1; D uncertain. CDR1 is SGHAT and CDR2 is FQNNGV in the germline V gene. The V gene lost 5 bases and the J gene lost 6 bases, with 16 bases spanning the gap. The length of the CDR3 is 14 residues. The CDR3 reads CASSRGPSSPEAFF. The CDR3, as DNA: TGTGCCAGCAGCCGTGGACCGAGCAGTCCTGAAGCTTTCTTT.

The chain joins TRBV18 to TRBJ2-1; the D gene is possibly TRBD1 (6 bases). Germline CDR1 reads KGHSH; CDR2 reads LQKENI. CDR3 length equals 15 residues. V shed 2 bases and J shed 9 bases, with 17 bases lying between them. The CDR3 bases are TGTGCCAGCTCACCAAGCAGGGGCTATTGGGGTGAGCAGTTCTTC. Amino acid sequence: CASSPSRGYWGEQFF.

A few counts support this clonotype. This chain connects TRBV7-3 to TRBJ2-3; the match to TRBD2 covers 9 bases. Germline V lookup: CDR1 SGHTA, CDR2 FQGTGA. The CDR3 loop spans 17 amino acids. J lost 5 bases, V lost 5 bases, and 14 bases had no gene match. The CDR3 protein is CASSPWGQRGDVDTQYF. CDR3 coding DNA: TGTGCCAGCAGCCCCTGGGGCCAGCGGGGGGACGTAGATACGCAGTATTTT.

This clonotype was recorded only once. This chain links TRBV2 with TRBJ1-4; no firm D call. Germline CDR1 and CDR2: SNHLY and FYNNEI. V lost 5 bases to trimming and J lost 3 bases, with 13 bases between them. The CDR3 contains 15 residues. This chain's CDR3 is CASSLTMDPNEKLFF. The CDR3 DNA follows: TGTGCCAGCAGTTTGACCATGGATCCTAATGAAAAACTGTTTTTT.

This clonotype was counted between two and nine times. J is TRBJ1-2 and V is TRBV3-1; D might be TRBD1 (5 bases). With 0 bases removed from V and 7 bases from J, the gap between germline ends came to 9 bases. This CDR3 comprises 13 residues. In germline, CDR1 is LGHDT, CDR2 YNNKEL (reference sequence). For the CDR3, the DNA is TGTGCCAGCAGCCAAGAAGGGGTTACTGGCTACACCTTC. Translating it yields CASSQEGVTGYTF.

The rearrangement joins TRBV20-1 to TRBJ2-7, with D unresolved. This CDR3 has 12 residues. Germline CDR1 is DFQATT and CDR2 is SNEGSKA (reference sequence). V was trimmed by 3 bases and J by 3 bases, leaving 9 bases between them. The chain's CDR3 is CSASEILYEQYF. The CDR3 DNA reads as TGCAGTGCTAGTGAGATTCTCTACGAGCAGTACTTC.

This clonotype was counted between two and nine times. The chain employs TRBV29-1 and TRBJ2-4, with TRBD1 matching 8 bases. Germline loops: CDR1 SQVTM, CDR2 ANQGSEA. This CDR3 has 14 amino acids. The ends lost 0 bases at V and 7 bases at J; junction bases unmatched: 5. CDR3 amino acids: CSVEDRTGLNIQYF. The CDR3 DNA reads as TGCAGCGTTGAAGATCGGACAGGGCTCAACATTCAGTACTTC.

The chain combines TRBV12-3 or TRBV12-4 with TRBJ1-6; maybe TRBD1 (6 bases). Trimming stripped 6 bases from V and 7 bases from J, with 19 bases between. This CDR3 contains 16 residues. In DNA, the CDR3 is TGTGCCAGCAGCACCGACGCAGGGGTCAGGAATTCACCCCTCCACTTT. As protein: CASSTDAGVRNSPLHF.

This clonotype has at least ten counts. The chain has TRBV20-1 and TRBJ2-1, with 7 bases fitting TRBD2. This CDR3 has 17 amino acids. Germline V CDR1 and CDR2: DFQATT, SNEGSKA (reference sequence). After removal of 2 bases from V and 3 bases from J, the junction contained 13 bases not matched to a gene. CDR3 DNA: TGCAGTGCTAGACGAACCTCAGCGGGAACTATCTACAATGAGCAGTTCTTC. It codes for CSARRTSAGTIYNEQFF.

This clonotype was picked up a small number of times. This chain joins TRBV3-1 and TRBJ2-7; no firm D call. The CDR3 consists of 14 residues. Between the trimmed V and J ends, which lost 0 bases and 3 bases, there was a span of 9 bases. Germline-derived CDR1 and CDR2 are LGHDT and YNNKEL (reference sequence). CDR3 in amino acids: CASSQDILIYEQYF. CDR3 DNA: TGTGCCAGCAGCCAAGATATACTGATCTACGAGCAGTACTTC.

The rearrangement joins TRBV20-1 to TRBJ1-4; 8 nucleotides align to TRBD1. V lost 6 bases and J lost 8; bases outside the gene matches: 8. CDR3 length equals 13 residues. From germline, CDR1 is DFQATT and CDR2 SNEGSKA (reference sequence). CDR3 region: CSATQGAGEKLFF. The CDR3 bases are TGCAGTGCCACTCAGGGGGCCGGGGAAAAACTGTTTTTT.